This TCR beta chain was retrieved from a study of blood T cell repertoires in COVID-19. Study in general: Material from acute and convalescent COVID-19 was sourced from the United States, Italy and Spain. From T cells, B-cell-depleted T cells, or PBMCs came the material, which was cDNA or gDNA.

Original processing notes: Counts of nucleated cells, estimated from reference gene primer amplification, were obtained. The method was immunoSEQ multiplex PCR; TCRdb's version includes in-frame clones alone and lacks a portion of them. V and J calls and clone size come straight from that table; D and trimming were deduced from the DNA. The data show tens of thousands of clones, over 75% seen once. The Seattle patients joined while their infection was active and were tracked longitudinally afterward. This clone was seen a single time. Looked up from germline, CDR1 is SQVTM and CDR2 is ANQGSEA. This CDR3 is built from 10 residues. J gave up 9 bases and V 7 bases, and 4 bases lay outside the gene matches.

This chain uses TRBV29-1 with TRBJ2-3; TRBD2 matches 7 bases. Sequenced: peripheral blood. The receptor was derived from a man aged 55 to 70 with COVID-19, enrolled during active disease. CDR3 region: CSASGGTQYF. The CDR3 DNA reads as TGCAGCGCTTCGGGGGGAACGCAGTATTTT.